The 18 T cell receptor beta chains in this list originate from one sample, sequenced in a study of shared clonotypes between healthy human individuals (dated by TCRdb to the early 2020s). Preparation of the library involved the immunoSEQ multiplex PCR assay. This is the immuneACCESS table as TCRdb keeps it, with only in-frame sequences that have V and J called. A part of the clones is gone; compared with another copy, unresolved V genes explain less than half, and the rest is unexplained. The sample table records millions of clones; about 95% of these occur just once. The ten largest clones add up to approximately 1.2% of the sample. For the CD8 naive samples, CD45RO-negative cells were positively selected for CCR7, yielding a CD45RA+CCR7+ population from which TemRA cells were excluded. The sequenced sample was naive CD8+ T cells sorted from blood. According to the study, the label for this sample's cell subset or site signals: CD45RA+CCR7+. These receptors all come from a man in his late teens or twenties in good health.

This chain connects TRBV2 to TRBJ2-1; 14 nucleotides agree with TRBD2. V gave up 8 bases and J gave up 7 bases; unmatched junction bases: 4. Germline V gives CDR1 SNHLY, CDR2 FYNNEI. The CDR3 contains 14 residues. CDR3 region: CASLGLAGANEQFF. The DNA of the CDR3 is TGTGCCAGCTTGGGACTAGCGGGAGCAAATGAGCAGTTCTTC. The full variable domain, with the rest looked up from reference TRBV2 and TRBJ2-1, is EPEVTQTPSHQVTQMGQEVILRCVPISNHLYFYWYRQILGQKVEFLVSFYNNEISEKSEIFDDQFSVERPDGSNFTLKIRSTKLEDSAMYFCASLGLAGANEQFFGPGTRLTVL.

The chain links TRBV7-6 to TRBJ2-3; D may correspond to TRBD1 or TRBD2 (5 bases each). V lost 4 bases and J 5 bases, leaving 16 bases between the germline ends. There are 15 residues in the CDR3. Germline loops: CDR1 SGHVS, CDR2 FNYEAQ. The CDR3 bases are TGTGCCAGCAGCTCCCCACGGGACGGGATAGATACGCAGTATTTT. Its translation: CASSSPRDGIDTQYF.

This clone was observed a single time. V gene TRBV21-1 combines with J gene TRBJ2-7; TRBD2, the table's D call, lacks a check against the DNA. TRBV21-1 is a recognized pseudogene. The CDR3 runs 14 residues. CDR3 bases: TGTGCCAGCAGCAAAGTGCGCATCCCCTACGAGCAGTACTTC. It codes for CASSKVRIPYEQYF.

The CDR3 DNA reads as TGTGCCAGCAGCTTTGGACGGGAAAGCTCCTACAATGAGCAGTTCTTC. Translated, it gives CASSFGRESSYNEQFF. The chain recombines TRBV9 with TRBJ2-1; tentative D call: TRBD2 (5 bases). The V end lost 4 bases, the J end lost 0 bases, and 14 bases lay between the germline ends. The V gene's germline CDR1 is SGDLS and CDR2 YYNGEE. The CDR3 spans 16 residues.

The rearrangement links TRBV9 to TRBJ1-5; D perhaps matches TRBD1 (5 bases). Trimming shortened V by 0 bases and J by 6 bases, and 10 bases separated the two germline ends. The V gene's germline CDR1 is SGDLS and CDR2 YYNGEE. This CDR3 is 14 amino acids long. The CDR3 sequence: CASSVEGAAQPQHF. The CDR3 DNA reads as TGTGCCAGCAGCGTAGAAGGGGCGGCTCAGCCCCAGCATTTT.

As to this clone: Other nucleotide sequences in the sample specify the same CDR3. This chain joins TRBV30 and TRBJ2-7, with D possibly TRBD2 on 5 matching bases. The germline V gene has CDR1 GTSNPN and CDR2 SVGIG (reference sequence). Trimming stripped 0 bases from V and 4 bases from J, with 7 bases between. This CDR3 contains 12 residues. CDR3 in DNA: TGTGCCTGGAGTGTCGGGGATTACGAGCAGTACTTC. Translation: CAWSVGDYEQYF.

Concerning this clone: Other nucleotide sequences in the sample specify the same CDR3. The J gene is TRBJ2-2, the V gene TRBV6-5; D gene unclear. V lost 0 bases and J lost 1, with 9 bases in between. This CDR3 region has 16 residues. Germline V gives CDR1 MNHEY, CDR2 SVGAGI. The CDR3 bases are TGTGCCAGCAGTTACTCGATGGCAGGGAACACCGGGGAGCTGTTTTTT. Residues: CASSYSMAGNTGELFF.

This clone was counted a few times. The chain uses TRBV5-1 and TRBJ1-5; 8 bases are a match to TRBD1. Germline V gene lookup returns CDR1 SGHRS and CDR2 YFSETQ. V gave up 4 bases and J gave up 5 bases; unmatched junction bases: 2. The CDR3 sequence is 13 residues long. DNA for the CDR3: TGCGCCAGCAGCACGACAGGGGATCAGCCCCAGCATTTT. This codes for CASSTTGDQPQHF.

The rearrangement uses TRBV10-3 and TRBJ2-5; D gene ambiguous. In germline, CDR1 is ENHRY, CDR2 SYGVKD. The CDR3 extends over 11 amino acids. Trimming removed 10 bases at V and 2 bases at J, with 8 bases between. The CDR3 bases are TGTGCCAGCGGCCATCAAGAGACCCAGTACTTC. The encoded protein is CASGHQETQYF.

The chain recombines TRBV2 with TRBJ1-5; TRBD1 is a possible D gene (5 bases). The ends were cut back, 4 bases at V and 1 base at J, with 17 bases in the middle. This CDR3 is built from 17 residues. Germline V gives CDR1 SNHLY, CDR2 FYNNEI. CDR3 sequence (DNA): TGTGCCAGCAGTGGGGACGGCGTCGCCCCCAGCAATCAGCCCCAGCATTTT. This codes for CASSGDGVAPSNQPQHF. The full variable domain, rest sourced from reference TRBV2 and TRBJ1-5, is EPEVTQTPSHQVTQMGQEVILRCVPISNHLYFYWYRQILGQKVEFLVSFYNNEISEKSEIFDDQFSVERPDGSNFTLKIRSTKLEDSAMYFCASSGDGVAPSNQPQHFGDGTRLSIL.

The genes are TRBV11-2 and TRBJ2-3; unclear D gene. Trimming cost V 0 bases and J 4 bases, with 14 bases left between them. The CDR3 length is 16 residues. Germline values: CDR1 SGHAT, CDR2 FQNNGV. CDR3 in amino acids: CASSLESYRAADTQYF. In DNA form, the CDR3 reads TGTGCCAGCAGCTTAGAATCATACCGGGCAGCAGATACGCAGTATTTT.

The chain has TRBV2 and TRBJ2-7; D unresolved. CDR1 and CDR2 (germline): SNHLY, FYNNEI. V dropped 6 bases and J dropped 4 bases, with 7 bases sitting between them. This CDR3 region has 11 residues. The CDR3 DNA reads TGTGCCAGCAGCGAGTGGTACGAGCAGTACTTC. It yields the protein CASSEWYEQYF.

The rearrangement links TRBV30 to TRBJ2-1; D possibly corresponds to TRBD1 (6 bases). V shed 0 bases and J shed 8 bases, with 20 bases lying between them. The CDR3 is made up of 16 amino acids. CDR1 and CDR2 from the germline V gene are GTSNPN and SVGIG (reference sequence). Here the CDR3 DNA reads TGTGCCTGGAGTGTACAAGGGACACCTCTGTGGGATGAGCAGTTCTTC. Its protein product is CAWSVQGTPLWDEQFF.

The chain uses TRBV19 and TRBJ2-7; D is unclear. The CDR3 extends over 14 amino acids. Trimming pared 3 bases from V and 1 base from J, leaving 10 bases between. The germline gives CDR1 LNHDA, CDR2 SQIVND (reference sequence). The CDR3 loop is CASSMHSPSYEQYF. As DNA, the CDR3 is TGTGCCAGTAGTATGCACAGCCCGTCCTACGAGCAGTACTTC.

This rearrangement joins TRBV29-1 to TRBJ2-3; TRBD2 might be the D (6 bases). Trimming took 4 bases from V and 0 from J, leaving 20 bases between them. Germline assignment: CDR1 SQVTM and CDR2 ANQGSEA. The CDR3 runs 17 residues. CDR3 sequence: CSVGTSYRERSTDTQYF. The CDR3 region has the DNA TGCAGCGTTGGGACGAGTTACCGGGAGAGGAGCACAGATACGCAGTATTTT.

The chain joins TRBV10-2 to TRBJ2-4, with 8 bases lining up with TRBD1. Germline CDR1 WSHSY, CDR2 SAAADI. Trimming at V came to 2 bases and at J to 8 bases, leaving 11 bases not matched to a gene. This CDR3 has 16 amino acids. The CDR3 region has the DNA TGCGCCAGCAGTGAGGTCGACAGGGGACCAGGGGACATTCAGTACTTC. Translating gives CASSEVDRGPGDIQYF.

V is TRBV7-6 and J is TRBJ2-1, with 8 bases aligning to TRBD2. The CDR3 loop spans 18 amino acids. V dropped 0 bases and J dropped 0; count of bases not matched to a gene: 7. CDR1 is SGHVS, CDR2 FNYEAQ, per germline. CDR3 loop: CASSLAHSGANSYNEQFF. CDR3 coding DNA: TGTGCCAGCAGCTTAGCGCATAGCGGGGCTAACTCCTACAATGAGCAGTTCTTC.

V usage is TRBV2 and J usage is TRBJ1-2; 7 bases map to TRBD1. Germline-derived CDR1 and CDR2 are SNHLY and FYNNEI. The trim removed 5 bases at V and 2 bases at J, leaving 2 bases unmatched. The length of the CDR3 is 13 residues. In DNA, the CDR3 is TGTGCCAGCAGTTTGGGACAGAACTATGGCTACACCTTC. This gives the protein CASSLGQNYGYTF.